The 32 T cell receptor beta chains presented below share a single source sample, sequenced in a study of blood T cells in healthy people across ages. Then a second PCR, running about 7 to 11 cycles, was carried out with a sample-barcoded 5' primer and a J-beta primer mix. TCRdb passed the 5' RACE reads through MiXCR, listing each CDR3 protein once. The sample includes about 780,000 distinct CDR3 sequences, 62% of them seen just once. Sequencing was performed on blood. The receptors originated from a man aged 30-40 years in good health.

CDR3 DNA: TGCAGCGTTGAACTGCCGGGACAGAGCTATGGCTACACCTTC. This encodes CSVELPGQSYGYTF. The chain employs TRBV29-1 and TRBJ1-2, with TRBD1 identical over 7 bases. CDR3 length equals 14 residues. With 2 bases clipped from V and 4 bases from J, the junction kept 7 bases outside the gene matches. Germline-derived CDR1 and CDR2 are SQVTM and ANQGSEA.

The chain uses TRBV12-3 or TRBV12-4 and TRBJ2-7, with a possible D match to TRBD2 (7 bases). The length of the CDR3 is 15 residues. Trimming cost V 3 bases and J 7 bases, with 19 bases left between them. The CDR3 DNA reads TGTGCCAGCAGTTTTACCGGGGGGCCCTACAATGAGCAGTACTTC. Protein: CASSFTGGPYNEQYF.

The V call is TRBV7-8, the J call TRBJ2-3; D might be TRBD1 (6 bases). Germline V gene lookup returns CDR1 SGHVS and CDR2 FQNEAQ. The length of the CDR3 is 15 residues. Here the CDR3 reads CGVGTRTTSTDTQYF. CDR3 nucleotides: TGTGGCGTTGGGACAAGAACAACAAGCACAGATACGCAGTATTTT.

This clonotype was picked up a small number of times. V and J are TRBV20-1 and TRBJ2-5; 12 bases match TRBD2. This CDR3 is 16 amino acids long. With 2 bases clipped from V and 8 bases from J, the junction kept 12 bases outside the gene matches. The germline V gene encodes CDR1 DFQATT and CDR2 SNEGSKA (reference sequence). Here the CDR3 DNA reads TGCAGTGCTAGAATGACTAGCGGGAGTTCGGTGGGAACCCAGTACTTC. This codes for CSARMTSGSSVGTQYF.

This rearrangement joins TRBV3-1 to TRBJ2-1, with 13 bases fitting TRBD2. The CDR3 runs to 15 residues. V was clipped by 4 bases and J by 7 bases; unmatched bases: 4. Germline V gene sequence: CDR1 LGHDT, CDR2 YNNKEL (reference sequence). The CDR3 loop is CASSPGLAGRNEQFF. The CDR3 region has the DNA TGTGCCAGCAGCCCGGGACTAGCGGGGCGAAATGAGCAGTTCTTC.

This chain links TRBV6-1 with TRBJ2-6, with D perhaps TRBD1 (5 bases). The germline gives CDR1 MNHNS, CDR2 SASEGT. The CDR3 contains 15 residues. V dropped 7 bases and J dropped 2 bases, with 12 bases sitting between them. CDR3 DNA: TGTGCCAGCATCCCAGGGTTCCCTGGGGCCAACGTCCTGACTTTC. It specifies CASIPGFPGANVLTF.

This clonotype was counted between two and nine times. The junction and the germline gene differ at one end; a read error may be behind it. This chain connects TRBV7-2 to TRBJ2-5; 12 bases align to TRBD2. The CDR3 is made up of 16 amino acids. CDR1 and CDR2 (germline): SGHTA, FQGNSA. The CDR3 sequence is CASSQRLAGVTETQYF. The DNA for the CDR3 is TGTGCCAGCAGCCAGAGACTAGCGGGGGTTACAGAGACTCAGTACTTC.

The chain combines TRBV15 with TRBJ2-3; the D gene is possibly TRBD2 (6 bases). The CDR3 runs 16 residues. The V end was cut by 0 bases, the J end by 4 bases, with 14 bases between. Germline V CDR1 and CDR2: LNHNV, YYDKDF (reference sequence). The CDR3 loop is CATSRDGLQGADTQYF. CDR3 bases: TGTGCCACCAGCAGAGACGGACTACAAGGCGCAGATACGCAGTATTTT.

Comment on this clonotype: The junction differs from germline at one of its ends, possibly a read error. The chain joins TRBV12-3 or TRBV12-4 to TRBJ2-6; the match to TRBD2 covers 8 bases. This CDR3 comprises 17 residues. In DNA, the CDR3 is TGTGCCAGCAGTTTACGCGGGGGGTCTTCTGGGGCCAACGCCCTGACTTTC. This encodes CASSLRGGSSGANALTF.

The chain carries TRBV2 and TRBJ1-6; D may be TRBD1 (5 bases). CDR1 is SNHLY, CDR2 FYNNEI, per germline. Trimming shortened V by 3 bases and J by 1 base, and 10 bases separated the two germline ends. The CDR3 totals 16 residues. The CDR3 reads CASSEGRGSYNSPLHF. The CDR3 bases are TGTGCCAGCAGTGAGGGACGCGGGTCCTATAATTCACCCCTCCACTTT.

CDR3 amino acids: CASTRDRGYEQYF. CDR3 in DNA: TGTGCCAGCACCCGGGACAGGGGATACGAGCAGTACTTC. The rearrangement uses TRBV27 and TRBJ2-7, with 10 bases matching TRBD1. V lost 7 bases to trimming and J lost 4 bases; unmatched junction nucleotides: 4. Germline V gene data show CDR1 as MNHEY and CDR2 as SMNVEV (reference sequence). This CDR3 is 13 amino acids long.

This chain connects TRBV7-9 to TRBJ2-4; 9 nucleotides agree with TRBD1. The DNA end is more similar to TRBJ2-7, so the J call may be wrong. This CDR3 region has 16 residues. The germline V gene encodes CDR1 SEHNR and CDR2 FQNEAQ (reference sequence). In nucleotides, the CDR3 is TGTGCCAGCAGCCCGTATCTCCGGGGACAGGGTTACGAGCAGTACTTC. Amino acid sequence: CASSPYLRGQGYEQYF.

The rearrangement joins TRBV6-4 to TRBJ2-1; TRBD2 matches 10 bases. The length of the CDR3 is 15 residues. CDR1 is MRHNA and CDR2 is SNTAGT in the germline V gene. V lost 5 bases, J lost 6 bases, and 7 bases stayed unmatched. In DNA, the CDR3 is TGTGCCAGCAGTTCAGCGGGGGGGTCTAGCAATGAGCAGTTCTTC. Protein: CASSSAGGSSNEQFF.

This clonotype was counted only a few times. This chain uses TRBV20-1 with TRBJ2-7; D is unclear. Germline CDR1 reads DFQATT; CDR2 reads SNEGSKA (reference sequence). This CDR3 comprises 12 residues. Trimming pared 4 bases from V and 6 bases from J, leaving 13 bases between. CDR3 DNA: TGCAGTGCTATTAGGCCAATTGGCGAGCAGTACTTC. Translating it yields CSAIRPIGEQYF.

This CDR3 reads CAWSDPRLSGANVLTF. CDR3 nucleotide sequence: TGTGCCTGGAGTGATCCACGTCTCTCTGGGGCCAACGTCCTGACTTTC. The rearrangement joins TRBV30 to TRBJ2-6; D is undetermined. Germline V gene lookup returns CDR1 GTSNPN and CDR2 SVGIG (reference sequence). This CDR3 spans 16 amino acids. The V and J ends lost 1 base and 0 bases respectively, with 10 bases between them.

V usage is TRBV7-2 and J usage is TRBJ1-6, with 10 bases identical to TRBD1. CDR3 length: 16 amino acids. Germline CDR1 and CDR2: SGHTA and FQGNSA. Unmatched junction bases numbered 6, after V lost 1 base and J lost 9 bases. CDR3 in amino acids: CASSLELTGGGSPLHF. CDR3 in DNA: TGTGCCAGCAGCTTAGAATTGACAGGGGGCGGTTCACCCCTCCACTTT. Full variable domain (missing parts from reference TRBV7-2 and TRBJ1-6): GAGVSQSPSNKVTEKGKDVELRCDPISGHTALYWYRQSLGQGLEFLIYFQGNSAPDKSGLPSDRFSAERTGGSVSTLTIQRTQQEDSAVYLCASSLELTGGGSPLHFGNGTRLTVT.

Concerning this clonotype itself: The junction does not match germline at one end; this may be a read error. The chain is built from TRBV7-3 and TRBJ2-3; D gene ambiguous. CDR1 is SGHTA and CDR2 is FQGTGA in the germline V gene. CDR3 length equals 13 residues. CDR3 sequence reads: CASSPWAADTRYF. CDR3 DNA: TGTGCCAGCAGCCCCTGGGCGGCTGATACGCGGTATTTT.

This sequence joins TRBV10-3 and TRBJ1-1; 9 bases match TRBD1. Looked up from germline, CDR1 is ENHRY and CDR2 is SYGVKD. The CDR3 contains 14 residues. V was clipped by 10 bases and J by 2 bases; unmatched bases: 8. The CDR3 spells CATSTTGGNTEAFF. For the CDR3, the DNA is TGTGCCACCTCGACGACAGGGGGTAACACTGAAGCTTTCTTT.

This chain links TRBV3-1 with TRBJ1-1; no definite D call. The ends were cut back, 3 bases at V and 3 bases at J, with 8 bases in the middle. The CDR3 sequence is 13 residues long. Looked up from germline, CDR1 is LGHDT and CDR2 is YNNKEL (reference sequence). The CDR3 loop reads CASSHNGDTEAFF. DNA for the CDR3: TGTGCCAGCAGCCATAACGGCGACACTGAAGCTTTCTTT. The full variable domain, with the rest looked up from reference TRBV3-1 and TRBJ1-1, is DTAVSQTPKYLVTQMGNDKSIKCEQNLGHDTMYWYKQDSKKFLKIMFSYNNKELIINETVPNRFSPKSPDKAHLNLHINSLELGDSAVYFCASSHNGDTEAFFGQGTRLTVV.

This chain uses TRBV9 with TRBJ2-7, with D perhaps given as TRBD1 or TRBD2 (5 bases each). V lost 2 bases, J lost 7 bases, and 25 bases lay in between. The CDR3 is made up of 17 amino acids. Germline-derived CDR1 and CDR2 are SGDLS and YYNGEE. The CDR3 DNA is TGTGCCAGCAGCGTGCGCAGGGACCTACGCCTCGTAGGGGAGCAGTACTTC. Residues: CASSVRRDLRLVGEQYF.

The genes are TRBV28 and TRBJ2-2, with 8 bases fitting TRBD1. Trimming cost V 7 bases and J 2 bases; bases outside gene matches: 6. The CDR3 extends over 15 amino acids. Germline V gene lookup returns CDR1 MDHEN and CDR2 SYDVKM. CDR3 in DNA: TGTGCCAGCAACACAGGGGGGTCTAACACCGGGGAGCTGTTTTTT. Translated: CASNTGGSNTGELFF.

This clonotype has only one observation. The chain is built from TRBV7-3 and TRBJ2-1; D not certain. The CDR3 runs to 12 residues. The V end was cut by 4 bases, the J end by 7 bases, with 8 bases between. Germline assignment: CDR1 SGHTA and CDR2 FQGTGA. In DNA form, the CDR3 reads TGTGCCAGCAGCTCTGGACCGAATGAGCAGTTCTTC. This translates into CASSSGPNEQFF.

Remarks on this clonotype: A read error may be the cause here, since a much bigger clone is one base away. The CDR3 loop is CAGSLESPQEQFF. The CDR3 DNA follows: TGTGCCGGCAGCTTAGAATCCCCCCAAGAGCAGTTCTTC. J is TRBJ2-1 and V is TRBV7-9; the D is unclear. The CDR3 is made up of 13 amino acids. The V gene's germline CDR1 is SEHNR and CDR2 FQNEAQ (reference sequence).

This clonotype was seen a few times. The V gene is TRBV6-9, the J gene TRBJ2-7; 7 nucleotides agree with TRBD1. Looked up from germline, CDR1 is MNHGY and CDR2 is SVAAGI. This CDR3 spans 16 amino acids. Losses at the gene ends were 6 bases for V and 5 bases for J; bases not matched to a gene: 16. The CDR3 DNA reads TGTGCCAGCAGCCCTAACAGGACGAGGGGGCCCCACGAGCAGTACTTC. This encodes CASSPNRTRGPHEQYF.

This clonotype was picked up many times. The J gene is TRBJ2-7, the V gene TRBV4-3, with 11 positions matching TRBD1. With V trimmed by 4 bases and J by 2 bases, 4 bases remained unmatched. This CDR3 comprises 15 residues. The germline V gene encodes CDR1 LGHNA and CDR2 YSLEER. The CDR3 is CASSRGQGATYEQYF. The DNA of the CDR3 is TGCGCCAGCAGCCGCGGACAGGGGGCCACCTACGAGCAGTACTTC.

A single count supports this clonotype. V usage is TRBV4-3 and J usage is TRBJ2-1; the D gene is possibly TRBD2 (6 bases). This CDR3 is built from 14 residues. V was pared by 1 base and J by 10 bases, with 14 bases between. Germline V CDR1 and CDR2: LGHNA, YSLEER. The CDR3 sequence is CASSQVHGTAEQFF. CDR3 in DNA: TGCGCCAGCAGCCAAGTACACGGGACTGCCGAGCAGTTCTTC.

The CDR3 DNA sequence: TGTGCCAGCAACCACAGGTCTCTGAACACTGAAGCTTTCTTT. It specifies CASNHRSLNTEAFF. The chain links TRBV7-9 to TRBJ1-1; D might be TRBD1 (5 bases). Per the germline V gene, CDR1 is SEHNR and CDR2 is FQNEAQ (reference sequence). The CDR3 length is 14 residues. The ends were cut back, 7 bases at V and 0 bases at J, with 12 bases in the middle. The full variable domain, its missing parts supplied by reference TRBV7-9 and TRBJ1-1, is DTGVSQNPRHKITKRGQNVTFRCDPISEHNRLYWYRQTLGQGPEFLTYFQNEAQLEKSRLLSDRFSAERPKGSFSTLEIQRTEQGDSAMYLCASNHRSLNTEAFFGQGTRLTVV.

The chain joins TRBV4-3 to TRBJ1-1, with no clear D. This CDR3 is built from 15 residues. The germline V gene encodes CDR1 LGHNA and CDR2 YSLEER. V gave up 5 bases and J gave up 0 bases, with 13 bases separating them. The CDR3 region is CASSLGVLVNTEAFF. CDR3 nucleotides: TGCGCCAGCAGCTTAGGCGTGTTGGTGAACACTGAAGCTTTCTTT.

The rearrangement joins TRBV4-1 to TRBJ1-4; D uncertain. The CDR3 spans 12 residues. With 2 bases removed from V and 15 bases from J, the gap between germline ends came to 13 bases. Germline-derived CDR1 and CDR2 are MGHRA and YSYEKL. As DNA, the CDR3 is TGCGCCAGCAGCCAACCGGTGGGAAGGATGTTTTTT. Protein sequence: CASSQPVGRMFF.

The genes are TRBV4-3 and TRBJ2-5, with TRBD1 matching over 7 bases. The CDR3 is made up of 15 amino acids. J was trimmed by 0 bases and V by 0 bases; bases with no gene match: 1. Germline assignment: CDR1 LGHNA and CDR2 YSLEER. In DNA, the CDR3 is TGCGCCAGCAGCCAAGATGGGACAGACCAAGAGACCCAGTACTTC. This encodes CASSQDGTDQETQYF.

J is TRBJ2-1 and V is TRBV13; a weak D match, TRBD1 (6 bases). V was pared by 0 bases and J by 8 bases, with 11 bases between. There are 14 residues in the CDR3. Germline CDR1 PRHDT, CDR2 FYEKMQ (reference sequence). The CDR3 region has the DNA TGTGCCAGCAGCTTAGGCAGGGGATACGATGAGCAGTTCTTC. Translated: CASSLGRGYDEQFF.

The rearrangement joins TRBV4-2 to TRBJ2-3, with 10 bases matching TRBD2. With V trimmed by 3 bases and J by 0 bases, 6 bases remained unmatched. Germline V CDR1 and CDR2: LGHNA, YNFKEQ. The CDR3 is made up of 17 amino acids. The CDR3 is CASSQSAGGQSTDTQYF. In nucleotides, the CDR3 is TGTGCCAGCAGCCAGTCAGCGGGGGGGCAAAGCACAGATACGCAGTATTTT.